This TCR beta chain was retrieved from a study of vaccination and CD4 T cells after COVID-19 (dated 2022 in TCRdb). Background for the entire study: The convalescent cohort included six males and four females, with two Hispanic individuals, seven Caucasians, two Asians and one multiracial person. Post-vaccine blood samples were obtained a median of about 77 days after the second vaccine dose, with a range of about 12 to 241 days. The spike-specific CD4+ TCR repertoire was compared before and after mRNA vaccination in 10 COVID-19 convalescent patients and a few infection-naive healthy vaccine recipients. Control cultures received a CEFX viral epitope pool as the positive control, an HIV-1 Nef peptide pool as the negative control, or no peptide. Participants received two doses of either the Pfizer-BioNTech BNT162b2 vaccine (n=8) or the Moderna mRNA-1273 vaccine (n=2). Post-COVID blood samples from convalescent patients were collected a median of approximately 93 days after diagnosis, with a range of roughly 30 to 170 days. Overlapping spike peptide pools from SARS-CoV-2 and from the common cold coronaviruses HCoV-NL63, HCoV-OC43 and HCoV-229E were used as culture stimuli. The full study reports these points: Among the post-vaccine SARS-CoV-2-reactive clones in convalescent patients, a median 86.3% showed up only after vaccination, which suggests vaccine-specific priming. The median number of SARS-CoV-2-reactive clonotypes rose from around 20 after infection to a few dozen after vaccination, but the change was not significant. Relatively few convalescent patients were included in the study, and early timepoints after natural infection were not analyzed. In convalescent patients, nearly all vaccine-specific clones (304 of 307) were found to be mono-reactive for SARS-CoV-2 spike rather than cross-reactive with common cold coronaviruses.

The treatment or condition label, read with the paper, signifies: roughly 10-day PBMC culture with coronavirus spike peptide pools or control peptides (ViraFEST assay). The ViraFEST assay, used in the study, expanded antigen-specific T cells with peptide pools and then identified the expanded clonotypes through TCR sequencing. Healthy vaccine recipients had no prior SARS-CoV-2 infection, confirmed by negative nucleocapsid antibody tests before and after vaccination. Each well held about 1.8 million PBMCs cultured with approximately 10 ug/ml peptide pools in IMDM containing around 4.5% human AB serum and 7.5 to 10 IU/ml IL-2. Half of the culture medium was replaced with fresh IL-2-containing medium on days 3 and 7. Once the cells had been in culture for less than 11 days, the EasySep CD4+ T cell isolation kit was used to isolate CD4+ T cells by negative selection. Ficoll-Paque Plus gradient centrifugation was used to isolate PBMCs from whole blood, and the isolated PBMCs were then either used fresh or cryopreserved at -140C. In general, triplicate wells were set up for every culture condition.

Taken from cysteine to phenylalanine, the CDR3 has 12 residues. Only CDR3 DNA remains: 36 bases, in frame from the first base. V is pared back by 4 bases and J by 5 bases, with 8 bases lying between the germline termini. The CDR1 and CDR2 encoded by the germline V gene are MNHEY and SVGAGI. The library was obtained by PCR. At the Johns Hopkins FTIC core, DNA from the cultured CD4+ T cells underwent TCR sequencing with the Oncomine TCR Beta short-read assay. The QIAamp micro DNA kit was used to extract genomic DNA from the cultured CD4+ T cells. Oncomine TCR Beta libraries from cultured CD4+ T cells were pooled using unique dual indexes and sequenced on an Illumina iSeq 100. Per the source publication's procedure: Non-productive sequences were removed, and CDR3s that did not start with C, did not end with F or W, or were shorter than 7 amino acids were discarded. Antigen-specific clonotypes were identified using the MANAFEST web application through comparison of peptide-stimulated wells with reference and other culture wells. For a clone to be called positive, the clone needed an FDR below 0.05, an odds ratio above 5, and a productive frequency above 0.1% in at least two of three replicate wells. A clonotype was classed as cross-reactive if the clonotype showed significant expansion both in SARS-CoV-2 spike wells and in at least one common cold coronavirus spike condition. Levenshtein distances (stringdist) and unrooted phylogenetic trees (ape) in R version 3.6.1 were used to assess CDR3 homology. The public reads were run again by TCRdb, first through fastp at Q25 and then through MiXCR, and only productive beta chains were kept. Rows matching on CDR3 protein sequence are summarized as one entry with the most common DNA and genes. These V and J calls are TCRdb output, not the study's own analysis. This sample has around 25,000 distinct CDR3 sequences in its table, and over 60% of those were observed once. The ten largest make up around 15% of the sample.

This clonotype showed up just a few times. Its antigen target is currently unknown. Base qualities are not provided; no much larger clone lies one nucleotide away. This receptor chain uses TRBV6-5 and TRBJ2-5; a weak D assignment points to TRBD2 (5 bases agree). This receptor was identified in a human donor who received a COVID-19 vaccine. Sequenced material: CD4+ T cells from blood, cultured in vitro, taken after SARS-CoV-2 vaccination. The CDR3 reads as follows: CASSSSGETQYF. Here is the DNA: TGTGCCAGCAGTTCGTCGGGGGAGACCCAGTACTTC.